This passage covers 15 T cell receptor beta chains from one sample sequenced in a study of cytomegalovirus exposure and HLA in healthy donors (dated by TCRdb to about 2017). Library creation used the immunoSEQ multiplex PCR assay. The multiplex PCR relied on a mix of 60 forward primers for TCR Vbeta segments and 13 reverse primers for TCR Jbeta segments. Imported from immuneACCESS, the table was reduced by TCRdb to in-frame sequences with V and J called. These copies leave out some clones; in studies compared against another copy, an unresolved V gene accounts for under half, and the cause of the remainder is not known. Here the sample has some 200,000 clones; around four fifths occur a single time. Clones ranked in the top ten supply 0.58% of the sample. Sequencing was carried out using PBMCs. All receptors derive from a woman aged 40 to 49 in good health and CMV-seronegative.

This clone was observed a few times. The chain joins TRBV6-5 to TRBJ1-1; weak D call: TRBD1 (5 bases). CDR1 is MNHEY and CDR2 is SVGAGI in the germline V gene. V shed 2 bases and J shed 1 base, with 8 bases lying between them. This CDR3 spans 14 amino acids. The CDR3 sequence: CASSYAGGNTEAFF. The CDR3 DNA sequence: TGTGCCAGCAGTTACGCGGGGGGGAACACTGAAGCTTTCTTT.

This clone was found once. V is TRBV5-1 and J is TRBJ2-2; 8 nucleotides agree with TRBD1. The CDR3 sequence is 14 residues long. J was trimmed by 5 bases and V by 4 bases; bases with no gene match: 4. The germline V gene has CDR1 SGHRS and CDR2 YFSETQ. For the CDR3, the DNA is TGCGCCAGCAGCATCGACAGGGGAACCGGGGAGCTGTTTTTT. Protein sequence: CASSIDRGTGELFF.

This clone came up a few times. The chain joins TRBV28 to TRBJ2-3, with 9 bases that match TRBD2. Trimming at V came to 2 bases and at J to 6 bases, leaving 0 bases not matched to a gene. Germline-derived CDR1 and CDR2 are MDHEN and SYDVKM. The CDR3 covers 13 residues. The CDR3 sequence is CASSLLAGDTQYF. CDR3 DNA: TGTGCCAGCAGTTTACTAGCGGGGGATACGCAGTATTTT. Drawing the rest from reference TRBV28 and TRBJ2-3, the complete variable domain is DVKVTQSSRYLVKRTGEKVFLECVQDMDHENMFWYRQDPGLGLRLIYFSYDVKMKEKGDIPEGYSVSREKKERFSLILESASTNQTSMYLCASSLLAGDTQYFGPGTRLTVL.

For this clone: The junction shows a germline mismatch at one end, possibly a read error. The V and J genes are TRBV5-6 and TRBJ1-6, with D possibly matching TRBD1 (5 bases). The CDR3 consists of 16 residues. The V gene's germline CDR1 is SGHDT and CDR2 YYEEEE. The CDR3 DNA reads as TGTGCCAGCACCTTGCATGGGGGGGGAAATAATTCACCCCTCCACTTT. This codes for CASTLHGGGNNSPLHF.

V and J are TRBV14 and TRBJ1-1; D remains ambiguous. With 0 bases removed from V and 4 bases from J, the gap between germline ends came to 12 bases. Germline CDR1 and CDR2: SGHDN and FVKESK. CDR3 length equals 15 residues. The CDR3 DNA reads as TGTGCCAGCAGCCAAGACCCACGTGGAGTCACTGAAGCTTTCTTT. Its protein is CASSQDPRGVTEAFF.

This clone was detected only once. This rearrangement joins TRBV11-1 to TRBJ1-1; D might be TRBD1 (5 bases). The CDR3 consists of 14 residues. Per germline, CDR1 SGHAT and CDR2 FQDESV (reference sequence). V shed 2 bases and J shed 1 base, with 8 bases lying between them. The CDR3 here is CASSLRGENTEAFF. CDR3 nucleotides: TGTGCCAGCAGCTTACGGGGGGAGAACACTGAAGCTTTCTTT.

The chain links TRBV5-5 to TRBJ2-2, with a possible D match to TRBD2 (6 bases). There are 14 residues in the CDR3. The V end lost 4 bases, the J end lost 4 bases, and 11 bases lay between the germline ends. CDR1 SGHKS and CDR2 YYEKEE come from the germline V gene (reference sequence). CDR3 in amino acids: CASSRLGGTGELFF. The DNA for the CDR3 is TGTGCCAGCAGCCGGCTGGGGGGCACCGGGGAGCTGTTTTTT.

This chain connects TRBV9 to TRBJ2-1; a weak D match, TRBD1 (6 bases). CDR1 and CDR2 from the germline V gene are SGDLS and YYNGEE. The ends were cut back, 0 bases at V and 2 bases at J, with 9 bases in the middle. The CDR3 extends over 15 amino acids. Here the CDR3 reads CASSVGGQTYNEQFF. As DNA, the CDR3 is TGTGCCAGCAGCGTAGGCGGACAGACCTACAATGAGCAGTTCTTC.

This clone came up a few times. V is TRBV5-1 and J is TRBJ2-5; 7 bases agree with TRBD1. The CDR3 is 14 amino acids. J was trimmed by 3 bases and V by 0 bases; bases with no gene match: 2. Germline V gene sequence: CDR1 SGHRS, CDR2 YFSETQ. CDR3 nucleotide sequence: TGCGCCAGCAGCTTGGCCGGGACAGAAGAGACCCAGTACTTC. This gives the protein CASSLAGTEETQYF.

The chain uses TRBV2 and TRBJ1-5; D is ambiguous. CDR1 and CDR2 from the germline V gene are SNHLY and FYNNEI. The CDR3 loop spans 14 amino acids. V dropped 9 bases and J dropped 1 base, with 13 bases sitting between them. The CDR3 protein is CASGPPRSNQPQHF. The DNA for the CDR3 is TGTGCCAGTGGGCCGCCCAGGAGCAATCAGCCCCAGCATTTT.

The chain joins TRBV5-5 to TRBJ2-2; no firm D call. CDR1 and CDR2 (germline): SGHKS, YYEKEE (reference sequence). The CDR3 contains 14 residues. V was pared by 0 bases and J by 5 bases, with 8 bases between. The CDR3 sequence: CASSLETRTGELFF. The CDR3 DNA is TGTGCCAGCAGCTTGGAAACGCGTACCGGGGAGCTGTTTTTT.

This clone was detected only a few times. The chain links TRBV9 to TRBJ1-1, with D maybe TRBD1 (5 bases). V was pared by 5 bases and J by 4 bases, with 15 bases between. This CDR3 comprises 14 residues. Looked up from germline, CDR1 is SGDLS and CDR2 is YYNGEE. CDR3 protein: CASRGANGGTEAFF. As DNA, the CDR3 is TGTGCCAGCAGAGGGGCCAACGGTGGCACTGAAGCTTTCTTT. The full variable domain, its missing parts supplied by reference TRBV9 and TRBJ1-1, is DSGVTQTPKHLITATGQRVTLRCSPRSGDLSVYWYQQSLDQGLQFLIQYYNGEERAKGNILERFSAQQFPDLHSELNLSSLELGDSALYFCASRGANGGTEAFFGQGTRLTVV.

The V and J genes are TRBV5-1 and TRBJ2-5, with a weak D call TRBD1 (6 bases). The CDR3 has 13 amino acids. Germline lookup yields CDR1 SGHRS and CDR2 YFSETQ. Trimming removed 5 bases from V and 2 bases from J, with 10 bases in between. CDR3 nucleotide sequence: TGCGCCAGCAGGAGACAGGAACAAGAGACCCAGTACTTC. Protein product: CASRRQEQETQYF.

This chain joins TRBV18 and TRBJ2-7; 9 bases agree with TRBD1. CDR3 length equals 15 residues. J lost 9 bases, V lost 3 bases, and 12 bases had no gene match. In germline, CDR1 is KGHSH, CDR2 LQKENI. The CDR3 sequence: CASSPGPGQGEGQYF. The CDR3 region has the DNA TGTGCCAGCTCACCGGGCCCGGGACAGGGTGAAGGGCAGTACTTC.

This clone came up once. The V call is TRBV28, the J call TRBJ2-4; 13 bases line up with TRBD2. The length of the CDR3 is 16 residues. The germline V gene has CDR1 MDHEN and CDR2 SYDVKM. V was pared by 6 bases and J by 12 bases, with 14 bases of the junction left unmatched. The CDR3 DNA reads as TGTGCCAGCAGCATCACTAGCGGGGGGGCCCTAAGGGATCAGTACTTC. Translation: CASSITSGGALRDQYF.